This record looks at one T cell receptor beta chain sequence and its context. Per the original methods: Nucleated cell number was recorded as an estimate derived from reference gene primer amplification. The assay was immunoSEQ multiplex PCR, and TCRdb's table has in-frame clones only and misses some. V, J and clone size were drawn from that table, and D and trimming were deduced from the DNA. The repertoire has about 20,000 clones, roughly 89% of them found once; the top ten carry around 7.7%. The CDR3 has 16 residues. V was pared by 2 bases and J by 7 bases, with 17 bases between. CDR1 is KGHDR, CDR2 SFDVKD, per germline. The sample originates from a study of blood T cell repertoires in COVID-19. Study-level background: Collection of acute and convalescent COVID-19 samples took place in the United States, Italy and Spain.

This sequence was found in a woman aged 60 to 75 with active COVID-19. The sequenced material came from peripheral blood. The rearrangement uses TRBV24-1 and TRBJ2-1; D is perhaps TRBD2 (5 bases). The chain's CDR3 is CATSDSGESPPNEQFF. The CDR3 DNA follows: TGTGCCACCAGTGATTCTGGGGAGAGTCCCCCGAATGAGCAGTTCTTC.